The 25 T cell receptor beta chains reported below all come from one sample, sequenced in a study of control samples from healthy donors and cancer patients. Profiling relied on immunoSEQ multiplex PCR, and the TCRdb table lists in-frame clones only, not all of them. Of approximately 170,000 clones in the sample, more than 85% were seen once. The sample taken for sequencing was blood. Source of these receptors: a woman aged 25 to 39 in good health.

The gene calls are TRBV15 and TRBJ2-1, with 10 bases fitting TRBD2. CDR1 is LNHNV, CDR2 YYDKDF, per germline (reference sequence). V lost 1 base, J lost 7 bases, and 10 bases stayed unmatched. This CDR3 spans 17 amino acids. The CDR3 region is CATSRGWVTSGKNEQFF. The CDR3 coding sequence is TGTGCCACCAGCAGAGGCTGGGTCACTAGCGGGAAGAATGAGCAGTTCTTC. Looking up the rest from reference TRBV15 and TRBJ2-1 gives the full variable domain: DAMVIQNPRYQVTQFGKPVTLSCSQTLNHNVMYWYQQKSSQAPKLLFHYYDKDFNNEADTPDNFQSRRPNTSFCFLDIRSPGLGDTAMYLCATSRGWVTSGKNEQFFGPGTRLTVL.

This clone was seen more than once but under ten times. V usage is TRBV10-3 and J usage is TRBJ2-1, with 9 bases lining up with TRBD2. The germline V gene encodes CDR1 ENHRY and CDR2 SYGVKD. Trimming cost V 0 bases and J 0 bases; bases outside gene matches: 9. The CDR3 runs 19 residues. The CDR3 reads CAISESFSGRPYSYNEQFF. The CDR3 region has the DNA TGTGCCATCAGTGAGTCTTTCAGCGGGAGGCCCTACTCCTACAATGAGCAGTTCTTC.

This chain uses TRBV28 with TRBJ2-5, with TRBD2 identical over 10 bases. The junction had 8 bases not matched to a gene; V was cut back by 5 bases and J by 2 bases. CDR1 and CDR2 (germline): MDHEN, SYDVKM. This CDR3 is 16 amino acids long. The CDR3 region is CASSLRTSGRQETQYF. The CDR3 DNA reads TGTGCCAGCAGTCTCCGGACTAGCGGTAGGCAAGAGACCCAGTACTTC.

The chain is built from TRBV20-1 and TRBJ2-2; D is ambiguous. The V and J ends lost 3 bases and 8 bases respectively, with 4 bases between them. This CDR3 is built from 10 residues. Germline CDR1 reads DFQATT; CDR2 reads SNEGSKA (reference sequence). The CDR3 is CSAREGELFF. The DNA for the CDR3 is TGCAGTGCTAGGGAAGGGGAGCTGTTTTTT.

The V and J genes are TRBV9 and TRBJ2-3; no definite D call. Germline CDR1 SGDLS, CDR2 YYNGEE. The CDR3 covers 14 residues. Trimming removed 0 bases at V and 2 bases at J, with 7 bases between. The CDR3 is CASSVGRITDTQYF. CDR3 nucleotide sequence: TGTGCCAGCAGCGTAGGGCGGATCACAGATACGCAGTATTTT.

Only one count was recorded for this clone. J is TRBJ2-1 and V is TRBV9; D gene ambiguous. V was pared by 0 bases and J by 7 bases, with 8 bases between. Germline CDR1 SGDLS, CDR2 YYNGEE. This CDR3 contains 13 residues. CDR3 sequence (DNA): TGTGCCAGCAGCGTAGTAGGGAAGAATGAGCAGTTCTTC. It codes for CASSVVGKNEQFF.

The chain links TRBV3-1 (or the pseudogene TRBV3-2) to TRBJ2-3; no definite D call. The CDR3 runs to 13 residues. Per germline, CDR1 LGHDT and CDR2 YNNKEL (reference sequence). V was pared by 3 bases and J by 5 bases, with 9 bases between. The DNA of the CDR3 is TGTGCCAGCAGCCACCCAAATAAAGATACGCAGTATTTT. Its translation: CASSHPNKDTQYF.

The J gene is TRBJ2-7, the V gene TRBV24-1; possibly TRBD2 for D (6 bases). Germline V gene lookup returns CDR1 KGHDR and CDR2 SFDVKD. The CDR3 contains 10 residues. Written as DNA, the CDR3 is TGTCCTATGGGAGGTTACGAGCAGTACTTC. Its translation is CPMGGYEQYF.

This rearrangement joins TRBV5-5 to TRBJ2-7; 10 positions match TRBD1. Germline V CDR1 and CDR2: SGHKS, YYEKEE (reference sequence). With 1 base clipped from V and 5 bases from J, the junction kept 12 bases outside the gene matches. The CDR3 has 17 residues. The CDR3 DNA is TGTGCCAGCAGCTTGAGACCCCCCGGGACAGGGGAGGACGAGCAGTACTTC. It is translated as CASSLRPPGTGEDEQYF. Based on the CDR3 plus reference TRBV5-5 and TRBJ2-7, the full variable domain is DAGVTQSPTHLIKTRGQQVTLRCSPISGHKSVSWYQQVLGQGPQFIFQYYEKEERGRGNFPDRFSARQFPNYSSELNVNALLLGDSALYLCASSLRPPGTGEDEQYFGPGTRLTVT.

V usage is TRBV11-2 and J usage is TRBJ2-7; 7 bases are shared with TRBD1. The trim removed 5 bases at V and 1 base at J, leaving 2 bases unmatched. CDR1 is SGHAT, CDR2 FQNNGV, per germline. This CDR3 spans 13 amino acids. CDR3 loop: CASSGTVSYEQYF. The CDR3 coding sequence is TGTGCCAGCAGCGGGACAGTGTCCTACGAGCAGTACTTC.

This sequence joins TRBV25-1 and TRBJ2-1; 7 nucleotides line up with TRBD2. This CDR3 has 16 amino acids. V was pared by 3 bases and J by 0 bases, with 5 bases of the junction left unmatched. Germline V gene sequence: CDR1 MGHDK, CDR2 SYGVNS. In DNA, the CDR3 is TGTGCCAGCAGTGAGGATGGCGGGAGCTCCTACAATGAGCAGTTCTTC. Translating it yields CASSEDGGSSYNEQFF.

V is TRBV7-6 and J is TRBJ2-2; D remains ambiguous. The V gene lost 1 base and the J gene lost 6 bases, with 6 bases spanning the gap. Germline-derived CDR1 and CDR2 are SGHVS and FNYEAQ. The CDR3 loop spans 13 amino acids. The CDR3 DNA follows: TGTGCCAGCAGCTTAGTTAAGGCCGGGGAGCTGTTTTTT. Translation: CASSLVKAGELFF.

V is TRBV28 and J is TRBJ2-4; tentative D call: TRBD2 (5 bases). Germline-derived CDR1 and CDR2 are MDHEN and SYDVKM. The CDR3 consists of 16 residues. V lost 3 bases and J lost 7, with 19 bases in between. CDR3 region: CASSLRGGVFCNIQYF. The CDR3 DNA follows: TGTGCCAGCAGTTTGCGCGGAGGAGTCTTCTGCAACATTCAGTACTTC.

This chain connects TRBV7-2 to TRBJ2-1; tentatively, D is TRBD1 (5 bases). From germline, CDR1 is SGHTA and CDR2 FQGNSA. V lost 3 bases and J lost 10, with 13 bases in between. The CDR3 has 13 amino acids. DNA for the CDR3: TGTGCCAGCAGCTTGCAGGGCCTGGGCGAGCAGTTCTTC. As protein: CASSLQGLGEQFF.

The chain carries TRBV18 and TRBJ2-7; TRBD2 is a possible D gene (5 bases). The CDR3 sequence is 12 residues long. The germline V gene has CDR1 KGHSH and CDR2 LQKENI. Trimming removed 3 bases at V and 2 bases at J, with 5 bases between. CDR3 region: CASSPRAYEQYF. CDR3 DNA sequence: TGTGCCAGCTCACCGCGGGCCTACGAGCAGTACTTC.

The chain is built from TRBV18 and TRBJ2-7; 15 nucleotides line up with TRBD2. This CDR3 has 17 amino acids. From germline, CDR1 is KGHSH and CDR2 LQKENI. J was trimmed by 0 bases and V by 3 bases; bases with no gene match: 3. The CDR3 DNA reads TGTGCCAGCTCACCGGGACTAGCGGGAGGACCCTCCTACGAGCAGTACTTC. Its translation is CASSPGLAGGPSYEQYF.

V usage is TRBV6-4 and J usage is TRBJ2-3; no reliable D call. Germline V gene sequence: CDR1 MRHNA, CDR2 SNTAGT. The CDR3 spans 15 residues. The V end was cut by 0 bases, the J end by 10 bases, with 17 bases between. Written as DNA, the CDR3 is TGTGCCAGCAGTGACTCTGGGCACCGCCTTGACCCGCAGTATTTT. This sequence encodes CASSDSGHRLDPQYF.

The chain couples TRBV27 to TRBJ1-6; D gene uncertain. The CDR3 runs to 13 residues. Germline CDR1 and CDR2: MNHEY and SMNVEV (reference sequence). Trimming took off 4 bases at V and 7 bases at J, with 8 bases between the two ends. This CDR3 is CASSSLGNSPLHF. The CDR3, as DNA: TGTGCCAGCAGTTCCTTAGGGAATTCACCCCTCCACTTT.

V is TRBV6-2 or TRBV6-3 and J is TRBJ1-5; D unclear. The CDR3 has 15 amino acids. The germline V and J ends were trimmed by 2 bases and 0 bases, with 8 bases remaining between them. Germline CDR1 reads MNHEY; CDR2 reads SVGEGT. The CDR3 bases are TGTGCCAGCAGTTACGAGACTGCTAGCAATCAGCCCCAGCATTTT. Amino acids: CASSYETASNQPQHF.

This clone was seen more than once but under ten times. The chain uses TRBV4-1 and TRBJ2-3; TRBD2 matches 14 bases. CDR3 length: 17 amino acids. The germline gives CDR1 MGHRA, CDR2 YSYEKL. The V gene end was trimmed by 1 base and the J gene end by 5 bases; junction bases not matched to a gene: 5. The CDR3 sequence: CASSQVGLAGAIDTQYF. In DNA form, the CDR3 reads TGCGCCAGCAGCCAAGTGGGACTAGCGGGAGCTATAGATACGCAGTATTTT.

The CDR3 loop is CASSFQRTGGPDTQYF. The DNA for the CDR3 is TGTGCCAGCAGCTTCCAACGGACAGGGGGTCCGGATACGCAGTATTTT. The chain combines TRBV7-3 with TRBJ2-3; 10 nucleotides align to TRBD1. V lost 3 bases to trimming and J lost 6 bases; unmatched junction nucleotides: 9. The CDR3 covers 16 residues. CDR1 is SGHTA and CDR2 is FQGTGA in the germline V gene.

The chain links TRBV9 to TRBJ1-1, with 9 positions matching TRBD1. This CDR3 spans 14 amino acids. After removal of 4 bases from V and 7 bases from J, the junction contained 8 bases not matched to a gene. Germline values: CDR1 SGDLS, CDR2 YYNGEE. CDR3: CASSPGTGTGEAFF. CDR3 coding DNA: TGTGCCAGCAGCCCCGGGACAGGGACGGGTGAAGCTTTCTTT.

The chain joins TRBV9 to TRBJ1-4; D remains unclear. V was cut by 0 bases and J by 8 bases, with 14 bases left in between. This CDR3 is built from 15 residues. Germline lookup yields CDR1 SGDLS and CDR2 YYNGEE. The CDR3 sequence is CASSVGAGVKEKLFF. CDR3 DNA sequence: TGTGCCAGCAGCGTAGGGGCAGGTGTAAAGGAAAAACTGTTTTTT.

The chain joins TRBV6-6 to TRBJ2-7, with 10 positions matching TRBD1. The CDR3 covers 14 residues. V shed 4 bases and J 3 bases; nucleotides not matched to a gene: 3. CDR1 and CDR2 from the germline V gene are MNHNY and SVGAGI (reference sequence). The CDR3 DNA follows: TGTGCCAGCAGTTCCGGACAGGGGGGCTACGAGCAGTACTTC. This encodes CASSSGQGGYEQYF.

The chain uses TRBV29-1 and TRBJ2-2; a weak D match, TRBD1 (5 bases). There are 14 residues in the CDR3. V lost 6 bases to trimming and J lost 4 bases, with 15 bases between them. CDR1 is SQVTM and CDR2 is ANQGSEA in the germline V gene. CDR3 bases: TGCAGCGTCATGGCCCAGGGCCGCACCGGGGAGCTGTTTTTT. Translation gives CSVMAQGRTGELFF.